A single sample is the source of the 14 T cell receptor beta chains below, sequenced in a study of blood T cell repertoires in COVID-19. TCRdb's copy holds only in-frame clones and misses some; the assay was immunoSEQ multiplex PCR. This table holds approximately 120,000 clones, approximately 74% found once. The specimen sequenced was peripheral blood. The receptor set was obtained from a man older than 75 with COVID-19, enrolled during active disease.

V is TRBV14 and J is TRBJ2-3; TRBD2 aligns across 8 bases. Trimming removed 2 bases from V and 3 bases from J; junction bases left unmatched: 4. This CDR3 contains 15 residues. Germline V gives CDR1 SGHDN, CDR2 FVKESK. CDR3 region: CASSQSGRGTDTQYF. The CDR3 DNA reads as TGTGCCAGCAGCCAATCCGGGAGGGGGACAGATACGCAGTATTTT.

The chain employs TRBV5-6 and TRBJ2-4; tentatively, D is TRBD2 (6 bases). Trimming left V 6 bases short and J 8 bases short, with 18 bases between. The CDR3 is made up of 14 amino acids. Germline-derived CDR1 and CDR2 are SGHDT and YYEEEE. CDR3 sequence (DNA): TGTGCCAGCACTTCGGTGGGGGGAGTGGACATTCAGTACTTC. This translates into CASTSVGGVDIQYF.

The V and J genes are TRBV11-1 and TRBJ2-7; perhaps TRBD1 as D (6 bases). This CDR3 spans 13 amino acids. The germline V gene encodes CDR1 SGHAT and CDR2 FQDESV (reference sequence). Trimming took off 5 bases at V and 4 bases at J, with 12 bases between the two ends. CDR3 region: CASSARGEYEQYF. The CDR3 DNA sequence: TGTGCCAGCAGCGCCAGGGGAGAGTACGAGCAGTACTTC.

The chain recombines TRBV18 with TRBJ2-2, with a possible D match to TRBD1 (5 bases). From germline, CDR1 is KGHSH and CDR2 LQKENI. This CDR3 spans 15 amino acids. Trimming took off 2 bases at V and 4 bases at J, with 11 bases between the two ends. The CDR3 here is CASSPETDSTGELFF. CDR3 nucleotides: TGTGCCAGCTCACCAGAGACAGACTCCACCGGGGAGCTGTTTTTT.

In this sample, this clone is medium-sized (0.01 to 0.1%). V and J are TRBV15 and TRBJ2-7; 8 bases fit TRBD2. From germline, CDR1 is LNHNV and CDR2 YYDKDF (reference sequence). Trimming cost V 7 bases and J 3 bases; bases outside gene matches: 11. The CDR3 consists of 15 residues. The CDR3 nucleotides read TGTGCCACCACACGAGCGGGAGAAGGGCTCTACGAGCAGTACTTC. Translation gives CATTRAGEGLYEQYF.

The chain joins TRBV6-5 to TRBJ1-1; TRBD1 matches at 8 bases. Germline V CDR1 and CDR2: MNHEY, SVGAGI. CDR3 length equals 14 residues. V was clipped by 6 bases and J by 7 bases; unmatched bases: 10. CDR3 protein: CASSLDRGYDEAFF. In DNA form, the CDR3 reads TGTGCCAGCAGCCTAGACAGGGGTTACGATGAAGCTTTCTTT.

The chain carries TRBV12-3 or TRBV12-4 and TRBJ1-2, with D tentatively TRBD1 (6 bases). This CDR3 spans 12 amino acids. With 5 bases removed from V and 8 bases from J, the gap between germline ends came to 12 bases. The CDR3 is CASSPDRRGYTF. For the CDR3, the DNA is TGTGCCAGCAGTCCGGACAGACGGGGCTACACCTTC.

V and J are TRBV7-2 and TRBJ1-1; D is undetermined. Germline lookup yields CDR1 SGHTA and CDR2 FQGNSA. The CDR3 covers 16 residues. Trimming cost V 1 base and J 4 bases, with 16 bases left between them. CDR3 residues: CASSLEGSPWATEAFF. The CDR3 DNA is TGTGCCAGCAGCTTAGAAGGCTCACCCTGGGCCACTGAAGCTTTCTTT.

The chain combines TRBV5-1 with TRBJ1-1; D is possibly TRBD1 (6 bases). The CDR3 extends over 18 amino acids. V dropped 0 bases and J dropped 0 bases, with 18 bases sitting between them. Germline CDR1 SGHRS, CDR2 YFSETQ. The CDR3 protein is CASSLVPGTKKLNTEAFF. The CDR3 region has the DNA TGCGCCAGCAGCTTGGTGCCGGGGACAAAAAAGTTGAACACTGAAGCTTTCTTT.

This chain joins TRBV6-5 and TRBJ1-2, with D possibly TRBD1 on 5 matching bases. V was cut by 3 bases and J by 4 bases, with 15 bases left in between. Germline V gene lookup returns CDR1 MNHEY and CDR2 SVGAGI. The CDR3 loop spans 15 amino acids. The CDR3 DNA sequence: TGTGCCAGCAGTTATGGGGTGGGGGACTCCTATGGCTACACCTTC. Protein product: CASSYGVGDSYGYTF.

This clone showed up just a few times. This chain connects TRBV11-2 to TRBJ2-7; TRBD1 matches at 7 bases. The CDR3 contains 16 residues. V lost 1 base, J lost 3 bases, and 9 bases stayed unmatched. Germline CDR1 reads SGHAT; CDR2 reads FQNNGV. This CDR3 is CASSLVAGTAFYEQYF. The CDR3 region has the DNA TGTGCCAGCAGCTTAGTGGCCGGGACAGCGTTCTACGAGCAGTACTTC.

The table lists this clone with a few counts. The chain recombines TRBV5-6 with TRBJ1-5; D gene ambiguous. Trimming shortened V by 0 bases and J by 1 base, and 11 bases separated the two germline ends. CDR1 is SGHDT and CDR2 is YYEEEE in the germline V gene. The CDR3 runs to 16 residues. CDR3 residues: CASSLEGGRSNQPQHF. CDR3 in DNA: TGTGCCAGCAGCTTGGAGGGAGGGCGAAGCAATCAGCCCCAGCATTTT. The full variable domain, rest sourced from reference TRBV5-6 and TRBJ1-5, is DAGVTQSPTHLIKTRGQQVTLRCSPKSGHDTVSWYQQALGQGPQFIFQYYEEEERQRGNFPDRFSGHQFPNYSSELNVNALLLGDSALYLCASSLEGGRSNQPQHFGDGTRLSIL.

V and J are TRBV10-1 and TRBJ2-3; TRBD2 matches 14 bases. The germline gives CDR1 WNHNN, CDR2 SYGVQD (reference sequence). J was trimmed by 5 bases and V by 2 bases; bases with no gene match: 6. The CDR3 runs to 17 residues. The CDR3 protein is CASSEAGLAGGRDTQYF. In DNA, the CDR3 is TGCGCCAGCAGTGAGGCCGGACTAGCGGGAGGTCGAGATACGCAGTATTTT.

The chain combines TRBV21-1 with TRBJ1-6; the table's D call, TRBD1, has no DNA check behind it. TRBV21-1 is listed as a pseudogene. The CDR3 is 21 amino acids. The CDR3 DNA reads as TGTGCCAGCAGCAAAGTGGACAGGGGGAGAACCGAGAACTCCTATAATTCACCCCTCCACTTT. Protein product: CASSKVDRGRTENSYNSPLHF.